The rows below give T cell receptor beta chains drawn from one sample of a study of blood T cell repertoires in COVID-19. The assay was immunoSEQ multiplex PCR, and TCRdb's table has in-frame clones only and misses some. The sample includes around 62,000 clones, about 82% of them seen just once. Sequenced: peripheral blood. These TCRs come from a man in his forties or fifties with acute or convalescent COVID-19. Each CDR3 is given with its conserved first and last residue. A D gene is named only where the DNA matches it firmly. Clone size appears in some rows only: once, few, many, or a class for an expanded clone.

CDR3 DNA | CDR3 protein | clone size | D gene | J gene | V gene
TGTGCCAGCAGCCGTGAACTAAGCACAGATACGCAGTATTTT | CASSRELSTDTQYF | . | . | TRBJ2-3 | TRBV5-4
TGTGCCAGCAGTCTCCGGGACAGAGTCTACAATGAGCAGTTCTTC | CASSLRDRVYNEQFF | . | TRBD1 | TRBJ2-1 | TRBV2
TGTGCCAGCAGTTACTCGACCGGGACAGGGACAGATACGCAGTATTTT | CASSYSTGTGTDTQYF | . | TRBD1 | TRBJ2-3 | TRBV6-5
TGTGCCAGCAGCTTGGGGGCGACTAGTCACACCTTC | CASSLGATSHTF | . | . | TRBJ1-2 | TRBV5-6
TGCGCCAGCAGCAGGAGGAGGTGGATGGATGTGGAGACCCAGTACTTC | CASSRRRWMDVETQYF | few | . | TRBJ2-5 | TRBV23-1
TGTGCCAGCAGTGGCGTAGCGGGAGTAGGAGATACGCAGTATTTT | CASSGVAGVGDTQYF | . | TRBD2 | TRBJ2-3 | TRBV2
TGCAGCGCTGGACTGACCTACAATGAGCAGTTCTTC | CSAGLTYNEQFF | . | . | TRBJ2-1 | TRBV29-1
TGTGCCAGCAGTTTATCCCCAACGACAGGGGGCCGAGAAAAACTGTTTTTT | CASSLSPTTGGREKLFF | once | TRBD1 | TRBJ1-4 | TRBV27
TGTGCCAGCAGCCAGCGGAGACTGGATGGTGCGACCCAGTACTTC | CASSQRRLDGATQYF | . | . | TRBJ2-5 | TRBV7-2
TGTGCCATCAGTCTGACTAGCGGGGGAGATGAGCAGTTCTTC | CAISLTSGGDEQFF | once | TRBD2 | TRBJ2-1 | TRBV10-3
TGCAGCGTTGGAGCGGGGGGCTGGGAAGTAGAGACCCAGTACTTC | CSVGAGGWEVETQYF | once | TRBD2 | TRBJ2-5 | TRBV29-1
TGTGCCAGTAGGGGGCAGAGCAATCAGCCCCAGCATTTT | CASRGQSNQPQHF | . | TRBD1 | TRBJ1-5 | TRBV28
TGTGCCAGCAGAATCGTCGCGGGGGGGCGGGATACGCAGTATTTT | CASRIVAGGRDTQYF | . | TRBD2 | TRBJ2-3 | TRBV6-5
TGTGCCAGTAGTATTTCCCAGAACACTGAAGCTTTCTTT | CASSISQNTEAFF | . | . | TRBJ1-1 | TRBV19
TGTGCCACCAGTGATCGGGGGGCCCGGGACAATGAGCAGTTCTTC | CATSDRGARDNEQFF | . | . | TRBJ2-1 | TRBV24-1
TGTGCCAGCAGCCCCGGCGGGGGGGGCGGGGGAGAGACCCAGTACTTC | CASSPGGGGGGETQYF | . | TRBD2 | TRBJ2-5 | TRBV7-3